This TCR beta chain emerged from a study of T cell responses to AZD1222 COVID-19 vaccine. The method was immunoSEQ multiplex PCR; TCRdb's version includes in-frame clones alone and lacks a portion of them. Counted here are some 130,000 clones, 80% to 90% occurring once; the ten biggest clones make up about 1.6%. The germline gives CDR1 LGHNA, CDR2 YSLEER. The CDR3 totals 14 residues. Trimming cost V 1 base and J 9 bases; bases outside gene matches: 4. The clonotype was recovered from an adult in good health. This sequence joins TRBV4-3 and TRBJ2-1; 9 bases match TRBD1. The sequencing used peripheral blood, collected on day 0 of AZD1222 vaccination. The CDR3 DNA is TGCGCCAGCAGCCAAGCACAGGGGGCTTTTGAGCAGTTCTTC. This codes for CASSQAQGAFEQFF.